This T cell receptor beta chain was profiled in a study of control samples from healthy donors and cancer patients. Here immunoSEQ multiplex PCR was the method, and the copy in TCRdb shows in-frame clones only, minus some. This table has about 130,000 clones, 70% to 90% appearing once. Looked up from germline, CDR1 is LGHDT and CDR2 is YNNKEL (reference sequence). The CDR3 sequence is 14 residues long. Trimming at V came to 2 bases and at J to 6 bases, leaving 6 bases not matched to a gene. The genes are TRBV3-1 (or the pseudogene TRBV3-2) and TRBJ2-5, with TRBD1 identical over 7 bases. The clonotype originates from a man over 45 in good health. What was sequenced was blood. The CDR3: CASSQTAGGQTQYF. In DNA form, the CDR3 reads TGTGCCAGCAGCCAAACGGCAGGGGGACAGACCCAGTACTTC.